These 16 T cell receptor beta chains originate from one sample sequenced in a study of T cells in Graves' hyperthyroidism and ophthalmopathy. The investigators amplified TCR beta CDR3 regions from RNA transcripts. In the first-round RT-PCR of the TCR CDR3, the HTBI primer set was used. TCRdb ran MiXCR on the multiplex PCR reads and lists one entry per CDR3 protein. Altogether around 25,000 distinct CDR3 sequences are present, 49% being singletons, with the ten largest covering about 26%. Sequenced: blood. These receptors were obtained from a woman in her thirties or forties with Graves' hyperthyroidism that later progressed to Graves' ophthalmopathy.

This CDR3 is CSAISEYNEQFF. The CDR3 DNA reads TGCAGTGCAATTAGCGAGTACAATGAGCAGTTCTTC. The chain combines TRBV20-1 with TRBJ2-1, with D tentatively TRBD2 (5 bases). Germline CDR1 DFQATT, CDR2 SNEGSKA (reference sequence). The CDR3 covers 12 residues. V was clipped by 6 bases and J by 4 bases, with 10 bases between them.

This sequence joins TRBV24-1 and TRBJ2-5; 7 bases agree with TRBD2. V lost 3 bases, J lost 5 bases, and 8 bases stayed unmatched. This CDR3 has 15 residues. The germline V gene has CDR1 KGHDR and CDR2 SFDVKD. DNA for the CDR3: TGTGCCACCAGTGATCCCCAGCGGGGTGGGGAGACCCAGTACTTC. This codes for CATSDPQRGGETQYF.

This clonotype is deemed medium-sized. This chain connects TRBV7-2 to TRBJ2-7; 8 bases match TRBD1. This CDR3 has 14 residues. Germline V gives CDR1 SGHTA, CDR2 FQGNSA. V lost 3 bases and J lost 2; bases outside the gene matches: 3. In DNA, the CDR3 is TGTGCCAGCAGCTTCGGGACAGGTCCCTACGAGCAGTACTTC. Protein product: CASSFGTGPYEQYF.

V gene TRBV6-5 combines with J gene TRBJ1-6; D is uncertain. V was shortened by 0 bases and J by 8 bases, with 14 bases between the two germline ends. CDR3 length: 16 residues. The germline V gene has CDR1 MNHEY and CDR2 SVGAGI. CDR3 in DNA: TGTGCCAGCAGTTACTCCTCTGGGTGGGGAGATTCACCCCTCCACTTT. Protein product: CASSYSSGWGDSPLHF.

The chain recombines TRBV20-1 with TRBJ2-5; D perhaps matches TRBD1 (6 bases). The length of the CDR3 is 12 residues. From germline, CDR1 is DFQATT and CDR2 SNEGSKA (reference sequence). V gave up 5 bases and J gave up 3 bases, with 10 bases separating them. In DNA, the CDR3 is TGCAGTGCTGCCCGACAGGAAGAGACCCAGTACTTC. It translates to CSAARQEETQYF.

The CDR3: CASSQDQPTTSTDTQYF. The DNA of the CDR3 is TGCGCCAGCAGCCAAGATCAACCTACAACTAGCACAGATACGCAGTATTTT. This chain connects TRBV4-1 to TRBJ2-3; D not certain. Germline V lookup: CDR1 MGHRA, CDR2 YSYEKL. V lost 0 bases to trimming and J lost 0 bases, with 13 bases between them. The CDR3 is made up of 17 amino acids.

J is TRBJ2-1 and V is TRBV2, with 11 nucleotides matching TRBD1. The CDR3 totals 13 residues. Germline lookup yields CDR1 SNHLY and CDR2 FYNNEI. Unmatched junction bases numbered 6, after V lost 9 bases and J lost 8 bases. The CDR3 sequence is CASGTGGRDEQFF. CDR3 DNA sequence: TGTGCCAGTGGGACAGGGGGAAGGGATGAGCAGTTCTTC.

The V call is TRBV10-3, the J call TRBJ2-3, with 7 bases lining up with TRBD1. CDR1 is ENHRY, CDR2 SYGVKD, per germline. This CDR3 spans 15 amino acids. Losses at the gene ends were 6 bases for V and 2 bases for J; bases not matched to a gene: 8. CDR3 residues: CAISPRDRSTDTQYF. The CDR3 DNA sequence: TGTGCCATCAGCCCCCGGGACAGATCCACAGATACGCAGTATTTT.

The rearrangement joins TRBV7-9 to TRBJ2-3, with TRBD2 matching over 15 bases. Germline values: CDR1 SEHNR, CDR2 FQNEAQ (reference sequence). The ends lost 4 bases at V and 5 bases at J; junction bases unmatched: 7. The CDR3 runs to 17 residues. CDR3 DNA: TGTGCCAGCAGCTCTTACCGGACTAGCGGGAGGGTAGATACGCAGTATTTT. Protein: CASSSYRTSGRVDTQYF.

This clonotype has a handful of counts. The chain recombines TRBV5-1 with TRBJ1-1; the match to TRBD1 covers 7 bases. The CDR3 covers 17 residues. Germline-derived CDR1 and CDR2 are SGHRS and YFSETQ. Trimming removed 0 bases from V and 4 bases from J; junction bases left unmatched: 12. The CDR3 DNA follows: TGCGCCAGCAGCTTGGCCCGGGGAGGGGGCGGGAGCACTGAAGCTTTCTTT. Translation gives CASSLARGGGGSTEAFF.

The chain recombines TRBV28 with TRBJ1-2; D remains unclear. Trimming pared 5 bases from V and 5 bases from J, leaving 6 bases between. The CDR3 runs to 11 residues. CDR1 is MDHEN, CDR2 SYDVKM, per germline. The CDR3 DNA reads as TGTGCCAGCAGTGGGCGGTATGGCTACACCTTC. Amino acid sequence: CASSGRYGYTF.

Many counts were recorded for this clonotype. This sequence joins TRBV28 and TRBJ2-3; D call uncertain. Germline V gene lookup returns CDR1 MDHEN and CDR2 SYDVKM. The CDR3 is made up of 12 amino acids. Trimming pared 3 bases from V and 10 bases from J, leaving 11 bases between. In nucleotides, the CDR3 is TGTGCCAGCAGTTTTCTAAGTGTTCCGCAGTATTTT. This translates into CASSFLSVPQYF. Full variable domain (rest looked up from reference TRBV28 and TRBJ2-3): DVKVTQSSRYLVKRTGEKVFLECVQDMDHENMFWYRQDPGLGLRLIYFSYDVKMKEKGDIPEGYSVSREKKERFSLILESASTNQTSMYLCASSFLSVPQYFGPGTRLTVL.

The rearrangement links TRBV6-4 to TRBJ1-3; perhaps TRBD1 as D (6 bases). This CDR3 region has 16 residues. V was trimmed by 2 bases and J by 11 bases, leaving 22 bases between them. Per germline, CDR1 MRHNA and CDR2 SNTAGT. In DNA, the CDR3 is TGTGCCAGCAGTGACCTGATCTCGGGCAGGGGACACGCCATATATTTT. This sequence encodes CASSDLISGRGHAIYF.

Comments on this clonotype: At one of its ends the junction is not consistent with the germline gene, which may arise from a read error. Here the CDR3 DNA reads TGCGCTACCTCCCGGCGCGGGAGTTCCTACAATGAGCTGTTCTTC. Translated: CATSRRGSSYNELFF. This chain joins TRBV10-1 and TRBJ2-1, with 7 bases identical to TRBD2. The V gene's germline CDR1 is WNHNN and CDR2 SYGVQD (reference sequence). The CDR3 sequence is 15 residues long.

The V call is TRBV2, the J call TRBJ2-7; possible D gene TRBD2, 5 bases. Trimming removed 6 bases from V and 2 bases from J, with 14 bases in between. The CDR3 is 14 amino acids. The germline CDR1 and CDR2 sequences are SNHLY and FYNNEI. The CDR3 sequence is CASRGAATAYEQYF. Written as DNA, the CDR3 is TGTGCCAGCAGGGGAGCCGCGACCGCCTACGAGCAGTACTTC.

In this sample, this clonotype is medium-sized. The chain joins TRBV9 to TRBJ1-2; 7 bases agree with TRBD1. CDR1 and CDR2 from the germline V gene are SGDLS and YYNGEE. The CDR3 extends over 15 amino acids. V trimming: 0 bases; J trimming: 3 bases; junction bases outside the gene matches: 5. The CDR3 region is CASSVEPGGDYGYTF. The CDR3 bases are TGTGCCAGCAGCGTAGAGCCAGGGGGGGACTATGGCTACACCTTC.